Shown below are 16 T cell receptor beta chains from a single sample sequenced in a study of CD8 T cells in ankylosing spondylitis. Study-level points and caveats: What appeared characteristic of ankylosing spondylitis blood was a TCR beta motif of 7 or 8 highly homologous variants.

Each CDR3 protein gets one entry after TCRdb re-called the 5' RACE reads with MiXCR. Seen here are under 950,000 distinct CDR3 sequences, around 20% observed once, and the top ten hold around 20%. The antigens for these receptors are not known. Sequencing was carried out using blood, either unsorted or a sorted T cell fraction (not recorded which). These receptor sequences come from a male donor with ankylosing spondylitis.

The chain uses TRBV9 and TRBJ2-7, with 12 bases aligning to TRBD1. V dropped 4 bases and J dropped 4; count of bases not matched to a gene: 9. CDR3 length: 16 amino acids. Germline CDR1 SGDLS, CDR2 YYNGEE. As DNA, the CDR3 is TGTGCCAGCAGCCGCGGAGGGGGACAGGGGGCTTACGAGCAGTACTTC. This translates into CASSRGGGQGAYEQYF.

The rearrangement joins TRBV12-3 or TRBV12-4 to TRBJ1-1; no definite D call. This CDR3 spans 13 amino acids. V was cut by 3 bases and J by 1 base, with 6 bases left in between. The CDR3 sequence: CASSLLPNTEAFF. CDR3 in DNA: TGTGCCAGCAGTTTGCTTCCGAACACTGAAGCTTTCTTT.

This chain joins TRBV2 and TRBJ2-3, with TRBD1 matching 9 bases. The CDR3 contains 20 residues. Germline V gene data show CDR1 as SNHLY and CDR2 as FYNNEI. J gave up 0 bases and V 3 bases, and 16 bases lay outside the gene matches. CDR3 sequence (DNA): TGTGCCAGCAGTGATGATCCACAGGGGGCAGACATAACAAGCACAGATACGCAGTATTTT. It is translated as CASSDDPQGADITSTDTQYF.

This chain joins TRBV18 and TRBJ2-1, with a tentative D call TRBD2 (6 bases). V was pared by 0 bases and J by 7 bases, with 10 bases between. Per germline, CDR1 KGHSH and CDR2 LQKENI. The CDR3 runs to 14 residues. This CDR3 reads CASSPPTSRNEQFF. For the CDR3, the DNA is TGTGCCAGCTCACCACCGACTAGTAGGAATGAGCAGTTCTTC. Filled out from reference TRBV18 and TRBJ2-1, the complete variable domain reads NAGVMQNPRHLVRRRGQEARLRCSPMKGHSHVYWYRQLPEEGLKFMVYLQKENIIDESGMPKERFSAEFPKEGPSILRIQQVVRGDSAAYFCASSPPTSRNEQFFGPGTRLTVL.

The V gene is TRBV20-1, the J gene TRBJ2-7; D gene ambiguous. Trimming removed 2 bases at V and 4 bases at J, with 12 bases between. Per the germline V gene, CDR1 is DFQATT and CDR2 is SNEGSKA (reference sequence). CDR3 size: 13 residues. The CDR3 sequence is CSARKHPEYEQYF. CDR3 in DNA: TGCAGTGCTAGAAAACACCCAGAATACGAGCAGTACTTC.

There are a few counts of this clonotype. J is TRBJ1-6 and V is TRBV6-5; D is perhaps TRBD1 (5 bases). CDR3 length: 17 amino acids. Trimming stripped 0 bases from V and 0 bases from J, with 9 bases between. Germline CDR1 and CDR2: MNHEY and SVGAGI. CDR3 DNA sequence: TGTGCCAGCAGTTACTCACGGGGGAGCTCCTATAATTCACCCCTCCACTTT. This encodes CASSYSRGSSYNSPLHF.

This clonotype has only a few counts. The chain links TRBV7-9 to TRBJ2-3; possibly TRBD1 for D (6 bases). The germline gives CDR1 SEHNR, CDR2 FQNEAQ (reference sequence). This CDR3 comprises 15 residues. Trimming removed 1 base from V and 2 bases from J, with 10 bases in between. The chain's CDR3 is CASSLGDRLTDTQYF. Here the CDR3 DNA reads TGTGCCAGCAGCTTAGGAGACAGGCTCACAGATACGCAGTATTTT.

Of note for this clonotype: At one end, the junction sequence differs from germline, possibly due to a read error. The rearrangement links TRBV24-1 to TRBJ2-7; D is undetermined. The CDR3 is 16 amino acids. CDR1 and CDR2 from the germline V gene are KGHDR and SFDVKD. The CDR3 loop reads CQTPVIVVRPPYEQYF. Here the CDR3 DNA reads TGCCAAACACCAGTGATCGTAGTACGTCCTCCCTACGAGCAGTACTTC.

The CDR3 sequence: CASSQALWDTEAFF. For the CDR3, the DNA is TGCGCCAGCAGCCAAGCCCTCTGGGACACTGAAGCTTTCTTT. The chain couples TRBV4-3 to TRBJ1-1; D gene uncertain. V lost 1 base and J 3 bases, leaving 9 bases between the germline ends. The length of the CDR3 is 14 residues. Germline V gives CDR1 LGHNA, CDR2 YSLEER.

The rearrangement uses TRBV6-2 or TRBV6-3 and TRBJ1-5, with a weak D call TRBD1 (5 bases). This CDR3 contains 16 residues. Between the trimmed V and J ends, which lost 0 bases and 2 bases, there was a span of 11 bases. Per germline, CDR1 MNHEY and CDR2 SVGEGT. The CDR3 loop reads CASSYSIGRGNQPQHF. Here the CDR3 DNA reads TGTGCCAGCAGTTACTCGATCGGCAGGGGCAATCAGCCCCAGCATTTT.

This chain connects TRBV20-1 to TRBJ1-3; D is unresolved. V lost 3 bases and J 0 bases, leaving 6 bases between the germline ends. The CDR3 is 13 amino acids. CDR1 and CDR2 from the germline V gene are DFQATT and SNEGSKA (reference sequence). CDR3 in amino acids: CSASIPSGNTIYF. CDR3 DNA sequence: TGCAGTGCTAGCATCCCCTCTGGAAACACCATATATTTT.

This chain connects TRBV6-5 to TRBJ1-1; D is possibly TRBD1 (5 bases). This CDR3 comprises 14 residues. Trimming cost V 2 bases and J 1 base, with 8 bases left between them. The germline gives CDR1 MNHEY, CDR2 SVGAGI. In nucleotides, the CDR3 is TGTGCCAGCAGTTACGCGGGGGGGAACACTGAAGCTTTCTTT. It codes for CASSYAGGNTEAFF.

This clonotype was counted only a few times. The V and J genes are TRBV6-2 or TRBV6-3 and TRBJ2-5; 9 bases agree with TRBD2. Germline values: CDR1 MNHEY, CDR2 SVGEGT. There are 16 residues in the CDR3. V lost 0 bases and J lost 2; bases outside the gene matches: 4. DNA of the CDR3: TGTGCCAGCAGTTACTCGCTAGCGGGGAAGCAAGAGACCCAGTACTTC. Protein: CASSYSLAGKQETQYF.

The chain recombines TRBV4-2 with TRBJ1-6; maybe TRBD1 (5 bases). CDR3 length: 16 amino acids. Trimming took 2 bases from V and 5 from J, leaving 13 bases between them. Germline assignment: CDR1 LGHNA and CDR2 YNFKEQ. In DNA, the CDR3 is TGTGCCAGCAGCCAACGAGGGGTTGGGCATAATTCACCCCTCCACTTT. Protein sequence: CASSQRGVGHNSPLHF.

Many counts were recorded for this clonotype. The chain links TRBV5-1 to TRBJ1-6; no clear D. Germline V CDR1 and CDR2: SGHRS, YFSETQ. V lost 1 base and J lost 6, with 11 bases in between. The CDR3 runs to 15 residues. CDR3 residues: CASSLNSLANSPLHF. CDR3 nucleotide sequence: TGCGCCAGCAGCTTGAATTCACTGGCTAATTCACCCCTCCACTTT.

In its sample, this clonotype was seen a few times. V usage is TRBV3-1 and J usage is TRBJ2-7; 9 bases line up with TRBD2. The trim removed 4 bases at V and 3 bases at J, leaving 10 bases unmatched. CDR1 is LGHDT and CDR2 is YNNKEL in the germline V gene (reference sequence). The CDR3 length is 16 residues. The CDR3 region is CASSPRRSLAGYEQYF. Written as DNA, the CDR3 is TGTGCCAGCAGCCCAAGACGTTCACTAGCGGGCTACGAGCAGTACTTC.